Listed here is a single TCR beta chain. This clonotype was detected a few times. The antigen it recognizes is unknown. No quality values exist for individual bases; no much larger clone is one base distant. The data originate from a study of CD8 T cells in ankylosing spondylitis (dated by TCRdb to about 2017). Context from the whole study: The study set out to find disease-linked TCR variants by profiling T cell receptor beta repertoires in ankylosing spondylitis patients and healthy donors. The full study cohort was made up of about two dozen ankylosing spondylitis patients and approximately 100 healthy donors. Peripheral blood samples were taken, and synovial fluid was additionally collected from ankylosing spondylitis patients.

Spanning cysteine to phenylalanine, the CDR3 consists of 15 amino acids. Only the CDR3 region is kept as DNA, spanning 45 bases read in frame from base 1. V loses 5 bases of germline sequence and J loses 3 bases, and the interval between the two ends is 17 bases. Per the germline V gene (reference sequence), MNHEY is the CDR1 and SMNVEV is the CDR2. Sequencing relied on an Illumina HiSeq 2500. Quantitative 5'-RACE with molecular barcodes was used to prepare TCR beta libraries. The published analysis was carried out like this. To identify disease-linked TCR variants, a new computational method was used, one built on a probabilistic model of VDJ rearrangement. TCRdb itself trimmed the public reads at Q25 with fastp, ran MiXCR and retained productive beta chains. One record per CDR3 amino acid sequence lists the most common genes and DNA. V and J calls and clone size were set by TCRdb, not the authors. This sample lists 700,000 or so distinct CDR3 sequences; around 20% were detected once. 15% to 20% of the sample lies in the top ten.

Study-level results and caveats: Some TCR beta motif variants had previously been reported in synovial fluid and blood of reactive arthritis patients, which suggested common disease-initiation mechanisms. In peripheral blood, the disease-linked clones were found at relatively low frequencies and had a CD8+ phenotype. Blood from ankylosing spondylitis patients appeared to be characterized by a TCR beta motif composed of under 10 highly homologous amino acid variants. The disease-linked clones were reported as significantly enriched in matched synovial fluid samples from ankylosing spondylitis patients.

This chain is built from TRBV27 and TRBJ2-7; the D gene is possibly TRBD2, with 5 bases matching. This clonotype was obtained from a male donor with ankylosing spondylitis. Sequenced sample: blood, either unsorted or a sorted T cell fraction (not recorded which). The nucleotide sequence is given as TGTGCCAGCAGTGAAAACGGGGTGAGGGACTACGAGCAGTACTTC. It translates to CASSENGVRDYEQYF.